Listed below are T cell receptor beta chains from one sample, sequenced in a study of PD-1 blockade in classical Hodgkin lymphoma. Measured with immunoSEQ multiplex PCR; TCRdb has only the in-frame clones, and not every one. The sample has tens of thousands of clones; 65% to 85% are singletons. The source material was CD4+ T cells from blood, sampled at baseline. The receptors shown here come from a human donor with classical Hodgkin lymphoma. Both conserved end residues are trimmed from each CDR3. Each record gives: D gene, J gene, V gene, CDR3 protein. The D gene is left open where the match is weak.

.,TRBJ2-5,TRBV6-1,ASTRDSSRTQY
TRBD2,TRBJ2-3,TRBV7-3,ASSERGGATDTQY
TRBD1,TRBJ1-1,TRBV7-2,ASTRDSLNTEAF
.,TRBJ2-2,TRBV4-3,ASSQSRAYTGELF
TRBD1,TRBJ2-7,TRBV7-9,ASSFGTGTGGLMEQY
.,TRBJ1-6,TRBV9,ASSVGQVSSPLH
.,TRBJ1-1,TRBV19,ASNLGPGGAF
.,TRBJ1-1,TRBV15,ATSVRTWNTEAF
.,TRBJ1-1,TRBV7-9,ASSLNREATEAF
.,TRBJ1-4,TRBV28,ASSTGVLNEKLF
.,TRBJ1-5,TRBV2,ASSEQGGNQPQH
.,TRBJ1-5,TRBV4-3,ASSQDGPGYNQPQH
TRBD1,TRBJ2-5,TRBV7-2,ASSGTGGETQY
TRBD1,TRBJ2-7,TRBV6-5,ASSYSDGTGAREQY
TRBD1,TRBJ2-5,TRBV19,ASSSLTGGIETQY
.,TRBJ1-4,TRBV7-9,ASSLVGEKLF
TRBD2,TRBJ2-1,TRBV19,ASSRLAGADGEQF
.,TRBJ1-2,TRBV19,ASIGPSRPENYGYT
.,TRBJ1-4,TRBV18,ASSPLGGSTNEKLF
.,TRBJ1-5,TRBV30,AWRGGAGTSNQPQH
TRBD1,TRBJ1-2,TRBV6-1,ASTTTGAYYGYT
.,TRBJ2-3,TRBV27,ASSLWGILTDTQY
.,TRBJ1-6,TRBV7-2,ASSLIGTQNSPLH
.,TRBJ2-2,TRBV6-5,ASSYDRNTGELF
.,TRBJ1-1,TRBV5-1,ASSGQMNTEAF
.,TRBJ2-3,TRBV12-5,ASGSSGPTQY
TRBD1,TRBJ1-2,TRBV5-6,ASSSTGIYGYT
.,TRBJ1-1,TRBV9,ASSVAGEGTEAF
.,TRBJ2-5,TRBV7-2,ASSLQGLGGETQY
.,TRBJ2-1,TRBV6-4,ASSDRGDRPYNEQF
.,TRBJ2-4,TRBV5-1,ASSHTTEGDIQY
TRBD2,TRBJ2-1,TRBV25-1,ASSGGAHNEQF
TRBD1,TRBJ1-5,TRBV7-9,ASSSGTGANQPQH
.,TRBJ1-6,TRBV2,ATRVNSPLH
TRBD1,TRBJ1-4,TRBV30,AWRSRDRVSQEKLF
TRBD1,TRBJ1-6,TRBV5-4,ASSSRQGVDNSPLH
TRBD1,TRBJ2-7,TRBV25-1,ASSEYQGQYEQY
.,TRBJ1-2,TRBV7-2,ASSPGRNYGYT
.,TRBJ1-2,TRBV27,ASSLKGPWTYGYT
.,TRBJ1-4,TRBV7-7,ASSLGGANEKLF
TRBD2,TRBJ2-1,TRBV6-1,ASTTGTSGYNEQF
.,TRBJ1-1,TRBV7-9,ASSLGWSLTETF
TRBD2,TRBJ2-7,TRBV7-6,ASSLAPVAGGLGEQY
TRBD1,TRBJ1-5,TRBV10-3,AIQQGENQPQH
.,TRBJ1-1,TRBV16,ASSQSQRLNTEAF
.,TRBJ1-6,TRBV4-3,ASSQDLPSSPLH
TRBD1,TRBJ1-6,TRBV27,ASSLLEGAGNSPLH
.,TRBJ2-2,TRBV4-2,ASRRGGSDQTGELF